Listed below are T cell receptor beta chains from one sample, sequenced in a study of regulatory T cells in long-lasting Graves disease. Each CDR3 protein gets one entry after TCRdb re-called the multiplex PCR reads with MiXCR. The sample contains hundreds of thousands of distinct CDR3 sequences, roughly 23% of which appear only once. This specimen consisted of peripheral blood mononuclear cells (PBMCs), obtained when the disease was refractory, from a patient treated with antithyroid drugs. The receptor source for this set is a female donor with Graves disease. Each CDR3 is given with its conserved first and last residue. D genes are given only for firm matches. The size of a clone is reported for some rows only, either as once, few or many, or as a class for expanded clones.

CDR3: CASSQLGDRSGEQYF
DNA: TGCGCCAGCAGCCAACTCGGGGACCGTTCGGGCGAGCAGTACTTC
V: TRBV4-1
D: -
size: -
J: TRBJ2-7

CDR3: CASKPGLAGVGEQFF
DNA: TGTGCCAGCAAGCCGGGACTAGCGGGAGTAGGGGAGCAGTTCTTC
V: TRBV2
D: TRBD2
size: -
J: TRBJ2-1

CDR3: CASSLFKPRTGGQDTQYF
DNA: TGTGCCAGCAGTTTATTCAAACCCAGGACAGGGGGCCAAGATACGCAGTATTTT
V: TRBV28
D: TRBD1
size: -
J: TRBJ2-3

CDR3: CASGAPQTIEAFF
DNA: TGTGCCAGCGGCGCCCCGCAGACGATTGAAGCTTTCTTT
V: TRBV2
D: -
size: once
J: TRBJ1-1

CDR3: CASRRGQYQPQHF
DNA: TGTGCCAGCAGAAGGGGTCAGTATCAGCCCCAGCATTTT
V: TRBV12-3/TRBV12-4
D: -
size: many
J: TRBJ1-5

CDR3: CASSLMGQGYGYTF
DNA: TGTGCCAGCAGTTTAATGGGACAGGGTTATGGCTACACCTTC
V: TRBV28
D: TRBD1
size: many
J: TRBJ1-2

CDR3: CASSDGIKETQYF
DNA: TGTGCCAGCAGCGACGGAATCAAAGAGACCCAGTACTTC
V: TRBV28
D: -
size: many
J: TRBJ2-5

CDR3: CSASPIDQETQYF
DNA: TGCAGTGCTAGTCCGATTGATCAAGAGACCCAGTACTTC
V: TRBV20-1
D: -
size: many
J: TRBJ2-5

CDR3: CASRFRGSGTGELFF
DNA: TGTGCCAGCAGATTCAGGGGTTCAGGCACCGGGGAGCTGTTTTTT
V: TRBV6-1
D: -
size: -
J: TRBJ2-2

CDR3: CASSQVGGAPYEQYF
DNA: TGTGCCAGCAGCCAAGTTGGCGGGGCCCCCTACGAGCAGTACTTC
V: TRBV11-3
D: -
size: -
J: TRBJ2-7

CDR3: CASTYPGSDYGYTF
DNA: TGTGCCAGTACCTATCCGGGTTCTGACTATGGCTACACCTTC
V: TRBV19
D: -
size: -
J: TRBJ1-2

CDR3: CASSLQGELTEQYF
DNA: TGTGCCAGCAGCCTACAGGGGGAATTAACCGAGCAGTACTTC
V: TRBV3-1
D: TRBD1
size: -
J: TRBJ2-7

CDR3: CASSLPTGTGNSPLHF
DNA: TGTGCCAGCAGTTTACCTACCGGGACAGGGAATTCACCCCTCCACTTT
V: TRBV28
D: TRBD1
size: many
J: TRBJ1-6

CDR3: CASSERHSGKSYEQYF
DNA: TGTGCCAGCAGTGAAAGACATAGCGGCAAATCCTACGAGCAGTACTTC
V: TRBV25-1
D: -
size: many
J: TRBJ2-7

CDR3: CASSPSRAEAFF
DNA: TGTGCCAGCAGTCCATCAAGGGCTGAAGCTTTCTTT
V: TRBV28
D: -
size: many
J: TRBJ1-1

CDR3: CASSLVLGGGELFF
DNA: TGTGCCAGCAGCTTAGTTTTGGGCGGCGGGGAGCTGTTTTTT
V: TRBV7-9
D: -
size: -
J: TRBJ2-2

CDR3: CSARHDTGELFF
DNA: TGCAGTGCTAGACACGACACCGGGGAGCTGTTTTTT
V: TRBV20-1
D: -
size: few
J: TRBJ2-2

CDR3: CASSTQKGCSNQPQHF
DNA: TGTGCCAGTAGTACTCAAAAGGGATGTAGCAATCAGCCCCAGCATTTT
V: TRBV19
D: -
size: -
J: TRBJ1-5

CDR3: CASSPRSGWETQYF
DNA: TGTGCCAGCAGTCCCCGTTCCGGTTGGGAGACCCAGTACTTC
V: TRBV12-3/TRBV12-4
D: -
size: many
J: TRBJ2-5

CDR3: CASSEAPTRETQYF
DNA: TGTGCCAGCAGTGAAGCGCCTACTAGGGAGACCCAGTACTTC
V: TRBV6-1
D: -
size: few
J: TRBJ2-5

CDR3: CASSLYGEAFF
DNA: TGTGCCAGCAGCTTATATGGTGAAGCTTTCTTT
V: TRBV11-2
D: -
size: many
J: TRBJ1-1

CDR3: CASSLLGPNEQYF
DNA: TGTGCCAGCAGCCTCCTGGGACCCAACGAGCAGTACTTC
V: TRBV7-8
D: -
size: many
J: TRBJ2-7

CDR3: CSVEGDGQHYGYTF
DNA: TGCAGCGTTGAGGGCGACGGACAGCACTATGGCTACACCTTC
V: TRBV29-1
D: -
size: many
J: TRBJ1-2

CDR3: CASSPPNRGLSYEQYF
DNA: TGTGCCAGCTCACCACCGAACAGGGGGCTTAGCTACGAGCAGTACTTC
V: TRBV18
D: TRBD1
size: few
J: TRBJ2-7

CDR3: CASSLGATGYRGYTF
DNA: TGTGCCAGCAGTTTAGGGGCTACAGGGTATAGGGGCTACACCTTC
V: TRBV12-3/TRBV12-4
D: -
size: many
J: TRBJ1-2

CDR3: CASSRGEYYEQYF
DNA: TGTGCCAGCAGTCGAGGGGAGTACTACGAGCAGTACTTC
V: TRBV6-1
D: -
size: few
J: TRBJ2-7

CDR3: CAISESNGIGELFF
DNA: TGTGCCATCAGTGAGTCGAATGGGATCGGGGAGCTGTTTTTT
V: TRBV10-3
D: -
size: -
J: TRBJ2-2

CDR3: CASSLGLAGGPQQFF
DNA: TGTGCCAGCAGTTTGGGACTAGCGGGAGGCCCCCAGCAGTTCTTC
V: TRBV12-3/TRBV12-4
D: TRBD2
size: many
J: TRBJ2-1

CDR3: CASSLFRLYEQYF
DNA: TGTGCCAGCAGTTTATTTCGTCTCTACGAGCAGTACTTC
V: TRBV28
D: -
size: many
J: TRBJ2-7

CDR3: CASSARGQVNQPQHF
DNA: TGTGCCAGCAGTGCCCGGGGGCAGGTGAATCAGCCCCAGCATTTT
V: TRBV6-1
D: -
size: many
J: TRBJ1-5

CDR3: CASSLTAGGLQETQYF
DNA: TGTGCCAGCAGTTTAACAGCGGGAGGGCTTCAAGAGACCCAGTACTTC
V: TRBV27
D: TRBD2
size: many
J: TRBJ2-5

CDR3: CASSEATGRKDYEQYF
DNA: TGTGCCAGCAGCGAAGCCACGGGACGGAAAGACTACGAGCAGTACTTC
V: TRBV11-2
D: -
size: many
J: TRBJ2-7